A selection of T cell receptor beta chains follows, all from one sample in a study of immunodeficiency. The method was immunoSEQ multiplex PCR; TCRdb's version includes in-frame clones alone and lacks a portion of them. The repertoire includes approximately 800 clones, approximately 91% of them detected once, and approximately 1.8% sits in the top ten. The sequencing input was CD4+ T cells from blood. These receptors were obtained from a human donor in good health. Both conserved end residues are part of each CDR3. Fields, in order: clone size, V gene, CDR3 length, D gene, J gene, CDR3 DNA, CDR3 protein. D genes are given only for firm matches. Where a row states a size, it is once, few, many or the class of an expanded clone; other rows omit it.

>.|TRBV5-6|14|.|TRBJ2-7
TGTGCCAGCAGCTTGGGGAGCACTACCTACGAGCAGTACTTC
CASSLGSTTYEQYF
>once|TRBV5-1|15|.|TRBJ1-1
TGCGCCAGCAGGGAGAAAGGGAGGTCTAACACTGAAGCTTTCTTT
CASREKGRSNTEAFF
>.|TRBV18|13|.|TRBJ1-4
TGTGCCAGCTCATTATCTCGGGGGGAAAAACTGTTTTTT
CASSLSRGEKLFF
>.|TRBV7-2|15|TRBD2|TRBJ2-1
TGTGCCAGCAGCCAGGTAGCGGGGGGGTACAATGAGCAGTTCTTC
CASSQVAGGYNEQFF
>.|TRBV4-2|16|.|TRBJ2-3
TGTGCCAGCAGCCAAGAGGGGGCGCAGGGCACAGATACGCAGTATTTT
CASSQEGAQGTDTQYF
>.|TRBV21-1|17|.|TRBJ2-2
TGTGCCAGCAGCAAAGAGGCTTGGGGCAGGGTCACCGGGGAGCTGTTTTTT
CASSKEAWGRVTGELFF
>once|TRBV19|15|.|TRBJ2-1
TGTGCCAGTAGTATGGACAGCATAAGTTGGAATGAGCAGTTCTTC
CASSMDSISWNEQFF
>.|TRBV27|24|TRBD2|TRBJ2-3
TGTGCCAGCAGTTTACCTTACCTCACCCTTTCCGGGACTAGCGGGGGGGACCGTCTGGATACGCAGTATTTT
CASSLPYLTLSGTSGGDRLDTQYF
>.|TRBV27|18|TRBD1|TRBJ2-6
TGTGCCAGCAGTTTATTCTGGACAGGGAGTACTGGGGCCAACGTCCTGACTTTC
CASSLFWTGSTGANVLTF
>.|TRBV2|14|TRBD1|TRBJ1-6
TGTGCCAGCAGTGAAACAGGGGTCGGTTCACCCCTCCACTTT
CASSETGVGSPLHF
>.|TRBV6-5|14|.|TRBJ1-5
TGTGCCAGCAGTTTCGGTCTGGGGAGGCAGCCCCAGCATTTT
CASSFGLGRQPQHF
>.|TRBV5-1|13|TRBD2|TRBJ2-5
TGCGCCAGGGTAGCGGGGCCCCGATTGACCCAGTACTTC
CARVAGPRLTQYF
>.|TRBV15|16|.|TRBJ1-6
TGTGCCACCAGCAGAGGCCGGGACCTGGATAATTCACCCCTCCACTTT
CATSRGRDLDNSPLHF
>once|TRBV5-4|11|.|TRBJ2-3
TGTGCCAGCAGCGGGGGAGATACGCAGTATTTT
CASSGGDTQYF
>once|TRBV21-1|13|.|TRBJ2-7
TGTGCCAGCAGCCGGGACAGGTCCCACGAGCAGTACTTC
CASSRDRSHEQYF
>.|TRBV28|15|TRBD2|TRBJ2-3
TGTGCCAGCAAAACTAGCGGGGGTGCCGACGATACGCAGTATTTT
CASKTSGGADDTQYF
>.|TRBV5-1|15|.|TRBJ2-2
TGCGCCAGCAGCTTGGCGTCAGGCCTTACCGGGGAGCTGTTTTTT
CASSLASGLTGELFF
>.|TRBV5-4|16|.|TRBJ2-3
TGTGCCAGCAGCCGCGGAGGACAAGGGTCGGGAGATACGCAGTATTTT
CASSRGGQGSGDTQYF
>once|TRBV30|14|.|TRBJ2-1
TGTGCCTGGAACAGCCTCGGCCTGGGGAATGAGCAGTTCTTC
CAWNSLGLGNEQFF
>.|TRBV7-2|15|.|TRBJ2-7
TGTGCCAGCAGCTTAGTTGGGTTTCTCTCCTACGAGCAGTACTTC
CASSLVGFLSYEQYF
>.|TRBV10-3|14|.|TRBJ2-5
TGTGCCACCAGAAGGGCACGGGGCTCTGAGACCCAGTACTTC
CATRRARGSETQYF
>.|TRBV5-4|14|TRBD1|TRBJ1-1
TGTGCCAGCAGCGGGGACAGAATGAACACTGAAGCTTTCTTT
CASSGDRMNTEAFF
>.|TRBV2|16|TRBD2|TRBJ2-7
TGTGCCAGCAGTGACATCGGCGGGGGGGCTTCGTACGAGCAGTACTTC
CASSDIGGGASYEQYF
>.|TRBV5-4|14|TRBD2|TRBJ2-1
TGTGCCAGCAGCTTAACTAGCGGGGTTCATGAGCAGTTCTTC
CASSLTSGVHEQFF
>few|TRBV6-5|12|.|TRBJ2-2
TGTGCCGTGGGGGTTCGTGGCGGGGAGCTGTTTTTT
CAVGVRGGELFF